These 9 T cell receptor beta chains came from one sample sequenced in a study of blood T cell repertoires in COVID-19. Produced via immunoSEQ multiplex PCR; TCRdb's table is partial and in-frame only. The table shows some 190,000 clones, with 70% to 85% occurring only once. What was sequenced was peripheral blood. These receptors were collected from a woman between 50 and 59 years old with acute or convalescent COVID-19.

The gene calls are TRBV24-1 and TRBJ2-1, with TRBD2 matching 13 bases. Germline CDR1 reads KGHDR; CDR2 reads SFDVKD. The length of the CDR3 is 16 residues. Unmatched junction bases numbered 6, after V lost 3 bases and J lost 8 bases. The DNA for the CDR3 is TGTGCCACCAGTGATCACACTAGCGGGGGGGCCTATGAGCAGTTCTTC. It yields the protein CATSDHTSGGAYEQFF.

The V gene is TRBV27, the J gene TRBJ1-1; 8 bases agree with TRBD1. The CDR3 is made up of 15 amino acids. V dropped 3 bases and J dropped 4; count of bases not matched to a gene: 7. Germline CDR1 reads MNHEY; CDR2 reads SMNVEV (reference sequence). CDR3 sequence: CASSLTPGGFTEAFF. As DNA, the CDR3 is TGTGCCAGCAGTTTGACCCCAGGGGGCTTCACTGAAGCTTTCTTT.

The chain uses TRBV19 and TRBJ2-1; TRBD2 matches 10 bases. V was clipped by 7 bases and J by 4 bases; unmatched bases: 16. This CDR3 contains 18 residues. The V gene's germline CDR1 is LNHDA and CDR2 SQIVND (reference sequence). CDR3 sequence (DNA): TGTGCCAGTACGCGACTAGCGGGTTCCGACGCCTATTACAATGAGCAGTTCTTC. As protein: CASTRLAGSDAYYNEQFF.

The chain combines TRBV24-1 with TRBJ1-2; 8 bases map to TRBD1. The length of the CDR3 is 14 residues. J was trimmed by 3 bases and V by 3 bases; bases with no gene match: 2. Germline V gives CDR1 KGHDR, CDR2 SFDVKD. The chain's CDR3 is CATSDPGGDYGYTF. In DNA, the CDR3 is TGTGCCACCAGTGATCCAGGGGGCGACTATGGCTACACCTTC.

The CDR3 sequence is CASSFSLYSSDSGNTIYF. The CDR3 region has the DNA TGTGCCAGCAGCTTTTCCCTTTATAGTTCCGACTCTGGAAACACCATATATTTT. V and J are TRBV11-2 and TRBJ1-3; no definite D call. Germline CDR1 is SGHAT and CDR2 is FQNNGV. CDR3 length equals 18 residues. Trimming took 3 bases from V and 0 from J, leaving 18 bases between them.

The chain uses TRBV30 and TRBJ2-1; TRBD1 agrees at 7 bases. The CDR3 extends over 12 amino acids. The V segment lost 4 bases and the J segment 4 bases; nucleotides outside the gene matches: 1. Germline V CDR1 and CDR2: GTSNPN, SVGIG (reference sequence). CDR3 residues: CAWTGQYNEQFF. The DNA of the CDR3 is TGTGCCTGGACGGGACAGTACAATGAGCAGTTCTTC.

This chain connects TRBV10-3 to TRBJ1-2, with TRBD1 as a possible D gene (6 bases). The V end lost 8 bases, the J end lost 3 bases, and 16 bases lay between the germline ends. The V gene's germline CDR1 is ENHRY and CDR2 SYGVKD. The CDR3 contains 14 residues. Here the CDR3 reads CAIGGGGHDYGYTF. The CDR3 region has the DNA TGTGCCATCGGCGGCGGGGGCCACGACTATGGCTACACCTTC.

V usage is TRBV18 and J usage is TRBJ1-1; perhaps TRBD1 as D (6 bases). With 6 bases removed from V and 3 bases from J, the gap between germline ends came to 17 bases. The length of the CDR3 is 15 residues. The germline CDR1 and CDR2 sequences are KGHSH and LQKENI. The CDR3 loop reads CASSVPGGADTEAFF. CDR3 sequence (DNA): TGTGCCAGCTCCGTACCGGGGGGCGCCGACACTGAAGCTTTCTTT.

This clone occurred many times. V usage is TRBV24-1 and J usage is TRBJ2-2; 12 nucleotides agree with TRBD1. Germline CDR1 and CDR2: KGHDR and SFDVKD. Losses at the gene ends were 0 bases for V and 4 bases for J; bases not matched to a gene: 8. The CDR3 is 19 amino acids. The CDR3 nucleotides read TGTGCCACCAGTGATTTGTCGGGACAGGGGGCGCGGGGCACCGGGGAGCTGTTTTTT. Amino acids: CATSDLSGQGARGTGELFF.